The source of this T cell receptor (beta chain) is a study of blood T cell repertoires in COVID-19 (dated by TCRdb to about 2020). With respect to the entire study: Collaborator samples came from the United States, Italy and Spain and covered acute and convalescent phases of COVID-19. HLA class I and class II types, where available, came from metadata supplied by the sample provider rather than from assay-based typing. The samples were drawn from the first 160 participants of the ongoing ImmuneRACE study and from 1,254 subjects provided by 6 global collaborators. The repertoires were released in a freely available public database meant as a resource for research on the immune response to SARS-CoV-2. A de-identified subject ID, COVID-19 status, age in years and sex were almost always included in the sample metadata. Deeply sampled blood TCRbeta repertoires from subjects exposed to, actively infected with, or recovered from COVID-19 were included in the dataset. The prospective study material was composed of cDNA or gDNA derived from T cells, B-cell-depleted T cells, or PBMCs. What the study reported, not specific to this receptor: The amount of clinical and demographic metadata varied by source and participant and was provided uncurated.

From the cysteine up to the phenylalanine, the CDR3 has a length of 11 residues. The read is trimmed to its CDR3 DNA, 33 bases read in frame from base 1. Relative to germline, V is 0 bases shorter and J is 7 bases shorter, with 4 bases between their ends. For CDR1 and CDR2, the germline V gene lists SGHDT and YYEEEE. Of note for this clone: It has no known antigen specificity. Base qualities are not at hand, and no much larger clone is one base apart.

TCRbeta CDR3 regions were amplified from genomic DNA using the immunoSEQ Assay, a bias-controlled multiplex PCR. Regarding the original processing steps: Within the assay, amplification of reference gene primers was used to estimate how many nucleated cells each sample contained. Sequence reads were collapsed and filtered to measure the absolute abundance of every unique TCRbeta CDR3 rearrangement. For each sample, productive Simpson clonality was calculated as the square root of Simpson's diversity index across productive rearrangements. In TCRdb, the immuneACCESS table is reduced to in-frame sequences with V and J assigned. These tables do not hold every clone; where another copy was compared, an unresolved V gene accounts for under half, and the others remain unexplained. That table gives V, J and clone size, and the DNA gave D and trimming. The sample table records some 200,000 clones; 80% to 90% of these occur just once. Around an eighth of the sample belongs to the ten largest clones.

Whole blood was collected in K2EDTA tubes by collaborating institutions according to the institutions' own protocols. For TCRbeta analysis, collaborator samples were shipped as frozen whole blood, as isolated PBMCs, or as DNA extracted from either sample type. The sequencing sample was made of peripheral blood. This receptor was identified in a man aged 25-45 years with active or convalescent COVID-19. The sequence links TRBV5-6 to TRBJ1-2; the D gene lacks a confident call. In nucleotides, the sequence is TGTGCCAGCAGCTTGGGAGGTGGCTACACCTTC. The translation is CASSLGGGYTF.